A single sample gave rise to the 25 T cell receptor beta chains below, sequenced in a study of blood T cells in healthy people across ages. It was with a sample-barcoded 5' primer and a J-beta primer mix that a second PCR of about 6 to 12 cycles was run. TCRdb independently ran MiXCR on the 5' RACE reads; one entry per CDR3 protein. Among about 1.8 million distinct CDR3 sequences listed, around half were seen once. The sequencing input was blood. Every receptor here comes from a woman aged 35 to 49 in good health.

This clonotype showed up just a few times. This chain joins TRBV12-3 or TRBV12-4 and TRBJ2-3, with D tentatively TRBD2 (5 bases). This CDR3 is built from 13 residues. V was trimmed by 3 bases and J by 6 bases, leaving 10 bases between them. CDR3 coding DNA: TGTGCCAGCAGTTTTCCGTCGGGGGATACGCAGTATTTT. It yields the protein CASSFPSGDTQYF.

The chain couples TRBV12-3 or TRBV12-4 to TRBJ1-5; unclear D gene. This CDR3 has 16 amino acids. V shed 4 bases and J shed 0 bases, with 13 bases lying between them. The CDR3 DNA is TGTGCCAGCAGTTATACAGACCTGATTAGCAATCAGCCCCAGCATTTT. Protein sequence: CASSYTDLISNQPQHF.

The chain couples TRBV10-3 to TRBJ1-1; TRBD1 matches at 8 bases. Trimming cost V 6 bases and J 0 bases; bases outside gene matches: 6. This CDR3 spans 15 amino acids. In germline, CDR1 is ENHRY, CDR2 SYGVKD. The CDR3 is CAIRPGTGVNTEAFF. The CDR3 nucleotides are TGTGCCATCAGACCCGGGACAGGAGTGAACACTGAAGCTTTCTTT.

The genes are TRBV3-1 and TRBJ2-5, with D perhaps TRBD1 or TRBD2 (6 bases each). This CDR3 is built from 16 residues. Germline V gene data show CDR1 as LGHDT and CDR2 as YNNKEL (reference sequence). Trimming pared 0 bases from V and 11 bases from J, leaving 22 bases between. The CDR3 DNA reads as TGTGCCAGCAGCCAAGATGTGGCCGGGGGCAAGGGAGAGCAGTACTTC. Translation gives CASSQDVAGGKGEQYF.

Comments on this clonotype: The junction does not match germline at one end; this may be a read error. This chain links TRBV7-7 with TRBJ2-3; 7 bases align to TRBD1. Germline loops: CDR1 SSHAT, CDR2 FNYEAQ (reference sequence). The CDR3 has 15 residues. As DNA, the CDR3 is TGTGCTAGCAGCCAAAGACAGGGTGGGGCAGATACGCAGTATTTT. Its protein product is CASSQRQGGADTQYF.

This clonotype was seen more than once but under ten times. This chain connects TRBV20-1 to TRBJ1-2, with D maybe TRBD1 (5 bases). Germline-derived CDR1 and CDR2 are DFQATT and SNEGSKA (reference sequence). The length of the CDR3 is 15 residues. V lost 0 bases, J lost 4 bases, and 15 bases lay in between. The CDR3 protein is CSARDLKRGPYGYTF. DNA of the CDR3: TGCAGTGCTAGAGATCTGAAAAGGGGACCCTATGGCTACACCTTC.

This chain joins TRBV20-1 and TRBJ1-2, with unresolved D. The CDR3 covers 13 residues. The ends were cut back, 0 bases at V and 1 base at J, with 6 bases in the middle. Germline assignment: CDR1 DFQATT and CDR2 SNEGSKA (reference sequence). The DNA for the CDR3 is TGCAGTGCTAGAGATACAGTTAACTATGGCTACACCTTC. Its protein is CSARDTVNYGYTF.

The chain combines TRBV20-1 with TRBJ2-5; 9 bases are a match to TRBD1. Germline-derived CDR1 and CDR2 are DFQATT and SNEGSKA (reference sequence). V dropped 4 bases and J dropped 2; count of bases not matched to a gene: 5. The CDR3 runs to 14 residues. This CDR3 is CSAKTGGEQETQYF. CDR3 sequence (DNA): TGCAGTGCTAAGACAGGGGGTGAACAAGAGACCCAGTACTTC.

This clonotype was recorded only once. V usage is TRBV7-2 and J usage is TRBJ1-2; D unresolved. The CDR3 runs to 15 residues. V was cut by 5 bases and J by 2 bases, with 15 bases left in between. Germline CDR1 and CDR2: SGHTA and FQGNSA. The CDR3 here is CASSLQATENYGYTF. Here the CDR3 DNA reads TGTGCCAGCAGCCTCCAAGCGACTGAGAACTATGGCTACACCTTC.

This clonotype was detected a few times. The chain carries TRBV5-1 and TRBJ2-7; TRBD1 matches at 7 bases. J was trimmed by 3 bases and V by 4 bases; bases with no gene match: 4. Per germline, CDR1 SGHRS and CDR2 YFSETQ. CDR3 length: 13 residues. In nucleotides, the CDR3 is TGCGCCAGCAGCCGGGACAGTGTCTACGAGCAGTACTTC. This encodes CASSRDSVYEQYF.

The V call is TRBV7-9, the J call TRBJ2-1; D not resolved. The CDR3 totals 12 residues. Per germline, CDR1 SEHNR and CDR2 FQNEAQ (reference sequence). Trimming removed 1 base at V and 10 bases at J, with 8 bases between. The CDR3 reads CASSLGAPEQFF. For the CDR3, the DNA is TGTGCCAGCAGCTTAGGGGCGCCCGAGCAGTTCTTC. Together with reference TRBV7-9 and TRBJ2-1, the CDR3 gives the full variable domain: DTGVSQNPRHKITKRGQNVTFRCDPISEHNRLYWYRQTLGQGPEFLTYFQNEAQLEKSRLLSDRFSAERPKGSFSTLEIQRTEQGDSAMYLCASSLGAPEQFFGPGTRLTVL.

V usage is TRBV20-1 and J usage is TRBJ1-5, with TRBD1 identical over 10 bases. This CDR3 region has 15 residues. V gave up 3 bases and J gave up 3 bases; unmatched junction bases: 5. CDR1 is DFQATT, CDR2 SNEGSKA, per germline (reference sequence). CDR3 in DNA: TGCAGTGCTAGGGACAGGGGGAATCTCAATCAGCCCCAGCATTTT. Translated: CSARDRGNLNQPQHF.

This clonotype turned up a few times. The gene calls are TRBV27 and TRBJ2-5, with D perhaps being TRBD1 or TRBD2 (5 bases each). The J call may be in error: the DNA end matches TRBJ2-7 better. From germline, CDR1 is MNHEY and CDR2 SMNVEV (reference sequence). There are 14 residues in the CDR3. CDR3 nucleotides: TGTGCCAGCAGTGTAAGAGGGGAAAAGGACGAGCAGTACTTC. Translating gives CASSVRGEKDEQYF.

This clonotype has more than one count but fewer than ten. The J gene is TRBJ2-3, the V gene TRBV29-1; D is perhaps TRBD2 (5 bases). Germline V lookup: CDR1 SQVTM, CDR2 ANQGSEA. The CDR3 is made up of 14 amino acids. Deletions cut 5 bases from V and 4 bases from J, with 16 bases between. Here the CDR3 reads CSVSPGSGADTQYF. The CDR3 nucleotides are TGCAGCGTTTCGCCGGGGAGCGGCGCAGATACGCAGTATTTT.

This clonotype was picked up a small number of times. V is TRBV25-1 and J is TRBJ1-6, with no clear D. The CDR3 runs to 16 residues. The V and J ends lost 4 bases and 9 bases respectively, with 19 bases between them. Germline-derived CDR1 and CDR2 are MGHDK and SYGVNS. The CDR3 DNA is TGTGCCAGCAGTGCGCGCCCGGGCAAGGTGGTTTCACCCCTCCACTTT. Its translation is CASSARPGKVVSPLHF.

This chain links TRBV29-1 with TRBJ2-7; tentatively, D is TRBD2 (7 bases). There are 13 residues in the CDR3. V lost 6 bases, J lost 2 bases, and 14 bases lay in between. The germline gives CDR1 SQVTM, CDR2 ANQGSEA. The CDR3 spells CSVVGGGPYEQYF. In nucleotides, the CDR3 is TGCAGCGTCGTTGGGGGGGGGCCCTACGAGCAGTACTTC.

J is TRBJ2-7 and V is TRBV7-9; D is tentatively TRBD1 or TRBD2 (5 bases each). The CDR3 length is 14 residues. CDR1 SEHNR and CDR2 FQNEAQ come from the germline V gene (reference sequence). Between the trimmed V and J ends, which lost 7 bases and 6 bases, there was a span of 19 bases. Here the CDR3 DNA reads TGTGCCAGCACCCACAGAGGGGTACCCAGCGAGCAGTACTTC. Translated: CASTHRGVPSEQYF.

This clonotype came up a few times. The chain employs TRBV28 and TRBJ2-5; the match to TRBD2 covers 14 bases. V was clipped by 10 bases and J by 2 bases; unmatched bases: 9. This CDR3 spans 16 amino acids. Germline values: CDR1 MDHEN, CDR2 SYDVKM. The CDR3 loop reads CATGTSGGGRQETQYF. The CDR3 DNA sequence: TGTGCCACCGGGACTAGCGGGGGAGGTCGACAAGAGACCCAGTACTTC.

This clonotype was seen a few times. J is TRBJ1-2 and V is TRBV10-3, with TRBD1 matching over 10 bases. CDR1 is ENHRY and CDR2 is SYGVKD in the germline V gene. The CDR3 is 15 residues long. The V and J ends lost 4 bases and 7 bases, in that order; junction bases with no gene match: 9. The CDR3 loop is CAISAVTRDRGGYTF. The DNA of the CDR3 is TGTGCCATCAGTGCCGTTACCCGGGACAGGGGTGGCTACACCTTC.

The chain carries TRBV4-1 and TRBJ1-2; 7 nucleotides match TRBD1. CDR1 is MGHRA, CDR2 YSYEKL, per germline. The CDR3 loop spans 14 amino acids. V lost 5 bases to trimming and J lost 4 bases; unmatched junction nucleotides: 7. CDR3 nucleotides: TGCGCCAGCAGCGTCCGGACAGGCTCCTATGGCTACACCTTC. Encoded protein: CASSVRTGSYGYTF.

This sequence joins TRBV7-2 and TRBJ1-4; 7 bases agree with TRBD1. The CDR3 runs 14 residues. Trimming cost V 5 bases and J 6 bases; bases outside gene matches: 6. CDR1 is SGHTA and CDR2 is FQGNSA in the germline V gene. The CDR3 DNA reads TGTGCCAGCAGCCTGACAGGGATTGATGAAAAACTGTTTTTT. Amino acid sequence: CASSLTGIDEKLFF.

Of note for this clonotype: One end of the junction varies from germline; a read error may be responsible. The rearrangement links TRBV7-2 to TRBJ2-1; no firm D call. The germline gives CDR1 SGHTA, CDR2 FQGNSA. This CDR3 is built from 16 residues. This chain's CDR3 is CASSPRAALSYNERFF. In DNA, the CDR3 is TGTGCCAGCAGCCCCCGGGCGGCCTTATCCTACAATGAGCGGTTCTTC.

This clonotype was seen only a few times. This chain connects TRBV20-1 to TRBJ2-1; tentative D call: TRBD2 (6 bases). V dropped 6 bases and J dropped 2 bases, with 14 bases sitting between them. Per the germline V gene, CDR1 is DFQATT and CDR2 is SNEGSKA (reference sequence). The length of the CDR3 is 14 residues. The DNA of the CDR3 is TGCAGTGCCCCGAAAGCGGGTCCCTACAATGAGCAGTTCTTC. It is translated as CSAPKAGPYNEQFF.

The chain employs TRBV20-1 and TRBJ1-4, with no clear D. This CDR3 region has 14 residues. Germline CDR1 and CDR2: DFQATT and SNEGSKA (reference sequence). Trimming cost V 1 base and J 7 bases, with 13 bases left between them. CDR3: CSARGWVTVEKLFF. The DNA of the CDR3 is TGCAGTGCTAGAGGGTGGGTTACAGTTGAAAAACTGTTTTTT.

As DNA, the CDR3 is TGCAGTGCTAGAGATTGGGGGAGGGGGGGTACAACAGATACGCAGTATTTT. It encodes CSARDWGRGGTTDTQYF. The chain links TRBV20-1 to TRBJ2-3; D perhaps matches TRBD2 (7 bases). CDR3 length: 17 residues. The V gene's germline CDR1 is DFQATT and CDR2 SNEGSKA (reference sequence). Trimming cost V 0 bases and J 3 bases, with 19 bases left between them.